This TCR beta chain was observed in a study of CDR3 diversity in severe acne. Germline V gene data show CDR1 as SGHAT and CDR2 as FQNNGV. The CDR3 is 15 amino acids. Trimming took 5 bases from V and 2 from J, leaving 15 bases between them. This clonotype was seen repeatedly, ten times or more. In TCRdb, the PCR reads were re-called with MiXCR into one record per CDR3 protein. Found here are around 91,000 distinct CDR3 sequences, under 65% of them singletons; the top ten hold roughly an eighth. Material for sequencing was blood. The sequence derives from a male donor in good health, without acne. The chain carries TRBV11-2 and TRBJ2-5, with D unclear. The DNA of the CDR3 is TGTGCCAGCAGCCTTGAATGGGCCAAGCAAGAGACCCAGTACTTC. Translation gives CASSLEWAKQETQYF.